These 24 T cell receptor beta chains share one sample of origin, sequenced in a study of blood T cells in healthy people across ages. With a J-beta primer mix and a sample-barcoded 5' primer, a second PCR ran roughly 6 to 11 cycles. TCRdb passed the 5' RACE reads through MiXCR, listing each CDR3 protein once. The sample contains 800,000 to 1,000,000 distinct CDR3 sequences, about 48% of which appear only once. The sequenced sample was blood. Receptor source: a man aged 25 to 40 in good health.

CDR3 amino acids: CASITKGRDRGHEQYF. CDR3 in DNA: TGTGCCAGCATCACCAAAGGTCGGGACAGGGGGCACGAGCAGTACTTC. The chain combines TRBV12-3 or TRBV12-4 with TRBJ2-7, with TRBD1 matching 12 bases. J was trimmed by 5 bases and V by 7 bases; bases with no gene match: 12. The CDR3 is made up of 16 amino acids.

V and J are TRBV4-1 and TRBJ2-3; D is perhaps TRBD2 (5 bases). Germline assignment: CDR1 MGHRA and CDR2 YSYEKL. The V end lost 5 bases, the J end lost 2 bases, and 11 bases lay between the germline ends. The CDR3 spans 14 residues. The CDR3 nucleotides are TGCGCCAGCAGCTACCGGGAAGCCACAGATACGCAGTATTTT. Protein sequence: CASSYREATDTQYF.

The V gene is TRBV5-1, the J gene TRBJ1-5; no reliable D call. This CDR3 region has 8 residues. From germline, CDR1 is SGHRS and CDR2 YFSETQ. Trimming shortened V by 4 bases and J by 12 bases, and 2 bases separated the two germline ends. CDR3 sequence (DNA): TGCGCCAGCAGCGTCCAGCATTTT. Its protein product is CASSVQHF.

This clonotype showed up many times. This chain links TRBV20-1 with TRBJ2-7; 8 bases line up with TRBD1. The CDR3 totals 14 residues. V trimming: 5 bases; J trimming: 0 bases; junction bases outside the gene matches: 6. Germline CDR1 DFQATT, CDR2 SNEGSKA (reference sequence). Written as DNA, the CDR3 is TGCAGTGCTGGACAGGGTCGTTCCTCCTACGAGCAGTACTTC. It codes for CSAGQGRSSYEQYF.

The chain uses TRBV6-5 and TRBJ2-4; no reliable D call. V shed 6 bases and J shed 11 bases, with 11 bases lying between them. The CDR3 runs 11 residues. Germline V gives CDR1 MNHEY, CDR2 SVGAGI. CDR3 coding DNA: TGTGCCAGCAGGCTGGGGAACCTTCAGTACTTC. Translating gives CASRLGNLQYF.

A note on this clonotype: A junction boundary mismatches the germline segment, possibly from a read error. V usage is TRBV10-3 and J usage is TRBJ2-1; 10 nucleotides agree with TRBD2. The germline gives CDR1 ENHRY, CDR2 SYGVKD. The CDR3 sequence is 18 residues long. The CDR3 DNA is TGTGCCATCAGTGGGGGGCTAGCGGGAGCTATCTCCTACAGTGAGCAGTTCTTC. Amino acid sequence: CAISGGLAGAISYSEQFF.

The chain is built from TRBV20-1 and TRBJ2-1; TRBD2 agrees at 8 bases. The better agreement between TRBJ2-7 and the DNA end casts doubt on the J call. Germline V CDR1 and CDR2: DFQATT, SNEGSKA (reference sequence). The CDR3 length is 15 residues. The CDR3 sequence is CSARKRGSSYNEQYF. In DNA, the CDR3 is TGCAGTGCTAGAAAGCGGGGGAGCTCCTACAATGAGCAGTACTTC.

This clonotype was detected ten times or more. This chain links TRBV27 with TRBJ2-7, with D hard to call. Germline assignment: CDR1 MNHEY and CDR2 SMNVEV (reference sequence). The CDR3 is 14 residues long. V was clipped by 1 base and J by 7 bases, with 14 bases between them. The CDR3 loop reads CASSLFPPGREQYF. In nucleotides, the CDR3 is TGTGCCAGCAGTTTATTCCCCCCTGGGCGGGAGCAGTACTTC.

This chain joins TRBV4-2 and TRBJ2-1; 8 bases match TRBD2. Germline loops: CDR1 LGHNA, CDR2 YNFKEQ. The CDR3 loop spans 15 amino acids. V was clipped by 1 base and J by 8 bases; unmatched bases: 7. The CDR3 bases are TGTGCCAGCAGCCAAGGTCGAGCGGGGGTGGATGAGCAGTTCTTC. This sequence encodes CASSQGRAGVDEQFF.

The CDR3 nucleotides are TGTGCCAGCAGCAAGGCTAGCGGGGGGGCTGGGGAGACCCAGTACTTC. It is translated as CASSKASGGAGETQYF. This chain joins TRBV7-2 and TRBJ2-5; 12 positions agree with TRBD2. The CDR3 is made up of 16 amino acids. With V trimmed by 5 bases and J by 5 bases, 9 bases remained unmatched. CDR1 is SGHTA, CDR2 FQGNSA, per germline.

V usage is TRBV4-2 and J usage is TRBJ2-7, with TRBD1 matching 7 bases. The J call is uncertain, as TRBJ2-5 better fits the DNA end. Per germline, CDR1 LGHNA and CDR2 YNFKEQ. This CDR3 is 17 amino acids long. CDR3 sequence (DNA): TGTGCCAGCAGCCAAGACCTTGTAGGGGGACAGAGGAAGACCCAGTACTTC. Protein product: CASSQDLVGGQRKTQYF.

With regard to this clonotype: A read error may explain this, as a much larger clone is one base away. The chain carries TRBV3-1 and TRBJ2-3; 9 bases fit TRBD2. Losses at the gene ends were 1 base for V and 0 bases for J; bases not matched to a gene: 11. The CDR3 spans 19 residues. The germline V gene encodes CDR1 LGHDT and CDR2 YNNKEL (reference sequence). The DNA of the CDR3 is TGTGCCAGCAGCCAAGGGATGGCTAGCGGGGCCTCTAGCACAGATACGCAGTATTTT. Protein: CASSQGMASGASSTDTQYF.

V gene TRBV12-3 or TRBV12-4 combines with J gene TRBJ2-7; D may be TRBD1 (7 bases). V was cut by 1 base and J by 0 bases, with 13 bases left in between. The CDR3 is 16 residues long. In DNA, the CDR3 is TGTGCCAGCAGTTTAGGTAGCCAGGGGGGCTCCTACGAGCAGTACTTC. Translating it yields CASSLGSQGGSYEQYF.

The rearrangement uses TRBV4-3 and TRBJ2-7, with unresolved D. TRBJ2-5 explains the end of the DNA better; the J call may be wrong. The germline gives CDR1 LGHNA, CDR2 YSLEER. The CDR3 extends over 15 amino acids. CDR3 amino acids: CASSQGMAVQETQYF. The CDR3 DNA follows: TGCGCCAGCAGCCAAGGGATGGCAGTCCAAGAGACCCAGTACTTC.

The gene calls are TRBV20-1 and TRBJ2-2, with D tentatively TRBD1 (8 bases). V was trimmed by 6 bases and J by 5 bases, leaving 16 bases between them. This CDR3 contains 14 residues. The germline V gene encodes CDR1 DFQATT and CDR2 SNEGSKA (reference sequence). CDR3 in amino acids: CSAGGTGGTGELFF. The CDR3, as DNA: TGCAGTGCGGGGGGGACAGGAGGGACCGGGGAGCTGTTTTTT.

V usage is TRBV20-1 and J usage is TRBJ1-2; D is possibly TRBD1 (5 bases). The CDR3 sequence is 15 residues long. Germline assignment: CDR1 DFQATT and CDR2 SNEGSKA (reference sequence). Trimming left V 0 bases short and J 4 bases short, with 15 bases between. Written as DNA, the CDR3 is TGCAGTGCTAGAGATCAAGGGGAAGGGGCCTATGGCTACACCTTC. Amino acids: CSARDQGEGAYGYTF.

This clonotype was detected a few times. Mismatch with germline at one junction end may stem from a read error. The chain carries TRBV12-3 or TRBV12-4 and TRBJ2-3; 9 bases map to TRBD2. The CDR3 length is 16 residues. CDR3 coding DNA: TGTGCCAGCAGCTTTCGAGCGGGGGGCAACACAGATGCGCAGTATTTT. It encodes CASSFRAGGNTDAQYF.

In the case of this clonotype: This clone may be a read error of a much larger clone one base away. The chain uses TRBV29-1 and TRBJ1-2; possible D gene TRBD1, 5 bases. Deletions cut 7 bases from V and 5 bases from J, with 11 bases between. The CDR3 is made up of 11 amino acids. Germline V CDR1 and CDR2: SQVTM, ANQGSEA. The CDR3, as DNA: TGCAGCGGCCGGGACGGATATGGCTACACCTTC. Its translation: CSGRDGYGYTF.

Details on this clonotype: At one end, the junction sequence differs from germline, possibly due to a read error. J is TRBJ2-5 and V is TRBV29-1; weak D call: TRBD2 (6 bases). The CDR3 runs to 13 residues. The V gene's germline CDR1 is SQVTM and CDR2 ANQGSEA. The CDR3 region is CSDGGSRQGTQYF. The CDR3, as DNA: TGCAGCGATGGGGGGAGTAGGCAAGGGACCCAGTACTTC.

This clonotype has at least ten counts. The chain recombines TRBV28 with TRBJ2-5, with D unresolved. CDR3 size: 13 residues. The V end was cut by 3 bases, the J end by 5 bases, with 10 bases between. CDR1 MDHEN and CDR2 SYDVKM come from the germline V gene. CDR3 region: CASSLGSWETQYF. CDR3 coding DNA: TGTGCCAGCAGTTTGGGCTCCTGGGAGACCCAGTACTTC.

CDR3 residues: CASSPSTGGISQPQHF. The CDR3 region has the DNA TGTGCCAGCTCACCTTCGACAGGGGGCATTAGTCAGCCCCAGCATTTT. V is TRBV18 and J is TRBJ1-5, with 10 bases fitting TRBD1. The junction had 8 bases not matched to a gene; V was cut back by 3 bases and J by 6 bases. Germline V gene data show CDR1 as KGHSH and CDR2 as LQKENI. The CDR3 extends over 16 amino acids. The variable domain in full, with the rest retrieved from reference TRBV18 and TRBJ1-5, is NAGVMQNPRHLVRRRGQEARLRCSPMKGHSHVYWYRQLPEEGLKFMVYLQKENIIDESGMPKERFSAEFPKEGPSILRIQQVVRGDSAAYFCASSPSTGGISQPQHFGDGTRLSIL.

This chain uses TRBV7-3 with TRBJ1-2; TRBD1 agrees at 7 bases. V shed 4 bases and J 4 bases; nucleotides not matched to a gene: 3. Germline V gene data show CDR1 as SGHTA and CDR2 as FQGTGA. The CDR3 covers 13 residues. This CDR3 is CASSSYRGYGYTF. The CDR3 DNA sequence: TGTGCCAGCAGCTCATACAGGGGCTATGGCTACACCTTC.

The CDR3 coding sequence is TGTGCCACCAGCAGAGATCTCAACCGCGGCGAGCAGTACTTC. It is translated as CATSRDLNRGEQYF. The rearrangement uses TRBV15 and TRBJ2-7; no clear D. The germline V and J ends were trimmed by 0 bases and 6 bases, with 12 bases remaining between them. The germline gives CDR1 LNHNV, CDR2 YYDKDF (reference sequence). The CDR3 is 14 amino acids. Complete variable domain (other parts from reference TRBV15 and TRBJ2-7): DAMVIQNPRYQVTQFGKPVTLSCSQTLNHNVMYWYQQKSSQAPKLLFHYYDKDFNNEADTPDNFQSRRPNTSFCFLDIRSPGLGDTAMYLCATSRDLNRGEQYFGPGTRLTVT.

The chain combines TRBV3-1 with TRBJ2-4; D could derive from TRBD1 or TRBD2 (5 bases each). The DNA end lines up better with TRBJ2-5; the J call may be wrong. Germline loops: CDR1 LGHDT, CDR2 YNNKEL (reference sequence). The CDR3 is 15 residues long. This CDR3 is CASSQEMWDGETQYF. The CDR3 DNA reads TGTGCCAGCAGCCAAGAAATGTGGGACGGGGAGACCCAGTACTTC.